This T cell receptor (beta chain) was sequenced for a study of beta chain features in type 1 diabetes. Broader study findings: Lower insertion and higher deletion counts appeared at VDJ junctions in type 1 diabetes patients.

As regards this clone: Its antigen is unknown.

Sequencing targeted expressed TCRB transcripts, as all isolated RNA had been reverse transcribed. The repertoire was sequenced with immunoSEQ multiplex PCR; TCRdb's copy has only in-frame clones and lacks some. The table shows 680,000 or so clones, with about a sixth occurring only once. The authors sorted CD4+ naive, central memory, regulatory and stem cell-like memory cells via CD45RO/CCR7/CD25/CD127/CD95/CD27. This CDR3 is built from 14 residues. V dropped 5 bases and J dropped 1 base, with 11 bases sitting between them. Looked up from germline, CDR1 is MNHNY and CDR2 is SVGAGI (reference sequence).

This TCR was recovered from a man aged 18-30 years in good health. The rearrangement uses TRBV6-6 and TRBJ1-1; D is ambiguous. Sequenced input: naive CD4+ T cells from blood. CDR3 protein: CASSLTPRNTEAFF. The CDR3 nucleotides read TGTGCCAGCAGTCTGACACCTCGGAACACTGAAGCTTTCTTT.